This TCR beta chain was sequenced during a study of OX40 agonist ivuxolimab in advanced cancers. The repertoire was sequenced with immunoSEQ multiplex PCR; TCRdb's copy has only in-frame clones and lacks some. The sample consists of some 20,000 clones, roughly 88% of them appearing once. This TCR was recovered from an adult with an advanced solid tumor such as melanoma, head and neck, liver or kidney cancer. The sequenced sample was CD4+ or CD8+ T cells sorted from blood, obtained in a trial of the OX40 agonist ivuxolimab.

The CDR3 nucleotides are TGTGCCAGCAGCCCTACAGGGGCAGGCGAGCAGTACTTC. Translated, it gives CASSPTGAGEQYF. V is TRBV6-6 and J is TRBJ2-7; the match to TRBD1 covers 7 bases. V lost 6 bases and J lost 6; bases outside the gene matches: 8. The germline CDR1 and CDR2 sequences are MNHNY and SVGAGI (reference sequence). The CDR3 has 13 residues.